The 14 T cell receptor beta chains below come from one sample, sequenced in a study of blood T cell repertoires in COVID-19. The data were produced by immunoSEQ multiplex PCR, yet TCRdb's version contains in-frame clones alone and is incomplete. Here the sample spans around 300,000 clones, 83% being singletons. Sequencing was done on a sample of peripheral blood. The receptor set was obtained from a woman between 45 and 65 years old who had recovered from COVID-19.

This clone was picked up a small number of times. V and J are TRBV7-2 and TRBJ2-7; D perhaps matches TRBD2 (6 bases). The CDR3 totals 14 residues. V lost 1 base to trimming and J lost 4 bases, with 11 bases between them. In germline, CDR1 is SGHTA, CDR2 FQGNSA. The CDR3 loop reads CASSLGGAGYEQYF. The CDR3 nucleotides are TGTGCCAGCAGCTTAGGGGGTGCGGGGTACGAGCAGTACTTC.

The sample holds a few counts of this clone. This chain connects TRBV10-3 to TRBJ2-3, with D perhaps matching TRBD1 (6 bases). The CDR3 consists of 13 residues. CDR1 and CDR2 (germline): ENHRY, SYGVKD. Trimming cost V 3 bases and J 6 bases, with 10 bases left between them. In DNA form, the CDR3 reads TGTGCCATCAGTGACAGGGGTCAGGATACGCAGTATTTT. Amino acid sequence: CAISDRGQDTQYF.

The rearrangement joins TRBV29-1 to TRBJ1-1, with TRBD1 identical over 7 bases. The germline gives CDR1 SQVTM, CDR2 ANQGSEA. V lost 6 bases and J lost 5; bases outside the gene matches: 6. CDR3 length equals 12 residues. CDR3 in amino acids: CSVRQGRTEAFF. CDR3 nucleotides: TGCAGCGTCAGACAGGGTAGGACTGAAGCTTTCTTT.

As concerns this clone: This CDR3 is also generated by other DNA sequences in the sample. The chain carries TRBV5-1 and TRBJ1-5; 10 nucleotides align to TRBD1. The CDR3 spans 15 residues. The junction had 2 bases not matched to a gene; V was cut back by 0 bases and J by 5 bases. CDR1 is SGHRS and CDR2 is YFSETQ in the germline V gene. The CDR3 loop reads CASSLGQGAYQPQHF. The CDR3 DNA reads TGCGCCAGCAGCTTGGGACAGGGGGCTTATCAGCCCCAGCATTTT.

The rearrangement links TRBV7-8 to TRBJ1-3; D unclear. Trimming removed 5 bases from V and 4 bases from J, with 15 bases in between. The CDR3 runs 15 residues. The V gene's germline CDR1 is SGHVS and CDR2 FQNEAQ. Here the CDR3 reads CASSQNEVLGNTIYF. As DNA, the CDR3 is TGTGCCAGCAGCCAAAACGAGGTTCTAGGAAACACCATATATTTT.

The genes are TRBV4-3 and TRBJ2-4; D is possibly TRBD2 (7 bases). Deletions cut 1 base from V and 2 bases from J, with 21 bases between. This CDR3 spans 19 amino acids. Germline V gives CDR1 LGHNA, CDR2 YSLEER. In DNA, the CDR3 is TGCGCCAGCAGCCAAGGCTGGATCGGAGGGGGGGGGACCAAAAACATTCAGTACTTC. Amino acids: CASSQGWIGGGGTKNIQYF.

V usage is TRBV9 and J usage is TRBJ2-7; D is possibly TRBD1 (6 bases). The V and J ends lost 4 bases and 2 bases respectively, with 10 bases between them. The CDR3 sequence is 13 residues long. Germline V CDR1 and CDR2: SGDLS, YYNGEE. The CDR3 here is CASSRQDAYEQYF. CDR3 sequence (DNA): TGTGCCAGCAGCCGACAGGATGCCTACGAGCAGTACTTC.

To note about this clone: This CDR3 is missing its conserved last phenylalanine or tryptophan, likely due to a read error. Because the CDR3's place on the DNA is in doubt, the DNA is left out and the CDR3 is given as listed by TCRdb. The gene calls are TRBV5-3 and TRBJ1-2; the table's D call TRBD1 went unverified against the DNA. TRBV5-3 is treated as an ORF (open reading frame) with a function not yet certain. The CDR3 is 8 amino acids in total, end residues counted. The chain's CDR3 is CARSRDFR.

On this clone itself: The identical CDR3 is also encoded by other nucleotide sequences in the sample. The V and J genes are TRBV7-2 and TRBJ2-7, with 11 positions matching TRBD2. The CDR3 has 15 amino acids. Germline CDR1 is SGHTA and CDR2 is FQGNSA. After removal of 1 base from V and 3 bases from J, the junction contained 2 bases not matched to a gene. The CDR3 reads CASSLVAGGLYEQYF. The CDR3 region has the DNA TGTGCCAGCAGCTTAGTAGCGGGGGGGCTCTACGAGCAGTACTTC.

The J gene is TRBJ2-1, the V gene TRBV29-1, with D possibly being TRBD2 (6 bases). CDR3 length: 17 residues. Germline V gene data show CDR1 as SQVTM and CDR2 as ANQGSEA. Between the trimmed V and J ends, which lost 6 bases and 2 bases, there was a span of 23 bases. CDR3 sequence (DNA): TGCAGCGTCTCCAGGCCTTCGGGGGACCAAACCTACAATGAGCAGTTCTTC. Protein product: CSVSRPSGDQTYNEQFF.

This clone was counted a few times. For the CDR3, the DNA is TGTGCCAGCAGTGCTGGACTAGCCAAAAACATTCAGTACTTC. Its translation is CASSAGLAKNIQYF. The V call is TRBV6-2 or TRBV6-3, the J call TRBJ2-4, with D perhaps matching TRBD2 (5 bases). The V end lost 5 bases, the J end lost 0 bases, and 8 bases lay between the germline ends. This CDR3 has 14 amino acids. Germline V gives CDR1 MNHEY, CDR2 SVGEGT.

V and J are TRBV28 and TRBJ1-6, with TRBD1 as a possible D gene (6 bases). The CDR3 is 14 amino acids. V dropped 2 bases and J dropped 6 bases, with 8 bases sitting between them. Germline CDR1 MDHEN, CDR2 SYDVKM. DNA for the CDR3: TGTGCCAGCAGTTTAGGCAGGGGTAATTCACCCCTCCACTTT. Translation: CASSLGRGNSPLHF.

The chain combines TRBV5-8 with TRBJ2-5, with 7 nucleotides matching TRBD1. This CDR3 contains 14 residues. Germline V gene data show CDR1 as SGHTS and CDR2 as YDEGEE. With V trimmed by 5 bases and J by 5 bases, 9 bases remained unmatched. This CDR3 reads CASSLQGLGETQYF. The CDR3, as DNA: TGTGCCAGCAGTCTACAGGGGTTGGGGGAGACCCAGTACTTC.

A remark on this clone: The conserved final phenylalanine or tryptophan is absent from the CDR3, which likely points to a read error. The limits of the CDR3 on the DNA are not certain, so only TCRdb's listed CDR3 is given. The chain couples TRBV2 to TRBJ2-7; the table names TRBD2, a call not compared with the DNA. From its first to its last residue, the CDR3 has 9 amino acids. Germline CDR1 reads SNHLY; CDR2 reads FYNNEI. CDR3 residues: CASSLDLVS.